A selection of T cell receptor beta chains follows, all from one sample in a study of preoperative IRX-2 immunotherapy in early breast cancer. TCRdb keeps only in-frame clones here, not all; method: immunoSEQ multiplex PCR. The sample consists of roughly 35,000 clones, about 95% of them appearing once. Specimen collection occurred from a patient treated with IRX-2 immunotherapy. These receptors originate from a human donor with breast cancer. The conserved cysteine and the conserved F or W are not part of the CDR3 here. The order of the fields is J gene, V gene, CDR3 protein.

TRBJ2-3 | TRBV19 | ASSDSGRGWDTQY
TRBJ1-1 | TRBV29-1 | SVENRYTEAF
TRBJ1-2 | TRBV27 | ASSVRTGSNYGYT
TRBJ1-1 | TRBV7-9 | ASIVEGLGAEAF
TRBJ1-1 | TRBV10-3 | AISVDDTEAF
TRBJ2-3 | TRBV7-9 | ASSFTDTQY
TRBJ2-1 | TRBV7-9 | ASSLLSGTPYNEQF
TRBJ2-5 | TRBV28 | ASSHQGIETQY
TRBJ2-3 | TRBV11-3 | ASSLEGVFTDTQY
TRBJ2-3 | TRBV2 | ASRNRDSLTDTQY
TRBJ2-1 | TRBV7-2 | ASSFGTANNEQF
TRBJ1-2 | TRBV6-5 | ASSYLTGGQGYT
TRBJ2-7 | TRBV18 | ASSLNPTSGRAKGYEQY
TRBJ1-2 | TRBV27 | ASSRQGRGYGYT
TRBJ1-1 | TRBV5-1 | ASSAKRRHSLNTEAF
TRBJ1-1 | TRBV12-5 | ASGLDRTGGYTEAF
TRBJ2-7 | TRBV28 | ASSSGPYYEQY
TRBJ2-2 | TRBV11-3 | ASSLPGVHTGELF
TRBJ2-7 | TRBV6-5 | ASSPRRGFSYEQY
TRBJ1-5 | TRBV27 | ASSLLGMGTAQH
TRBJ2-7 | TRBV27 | ASSPLAGGLPYEQY
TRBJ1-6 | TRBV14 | ASRVGLHNSPLH
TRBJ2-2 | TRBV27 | ASSFLSVNTGELF
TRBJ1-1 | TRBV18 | ASSPGSDRANTEAF
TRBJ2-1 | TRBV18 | ASSPGTGRYEQF
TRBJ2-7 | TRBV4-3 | ASSQEDFDRGAYEQY
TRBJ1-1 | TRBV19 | ASRRQPNTEAF
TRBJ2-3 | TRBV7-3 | ASAGGGTDTQY
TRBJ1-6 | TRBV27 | ASTGGETYNSPLH
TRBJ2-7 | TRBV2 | ASGGTLNYEQY
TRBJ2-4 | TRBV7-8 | ASSLDGLGGDIQY
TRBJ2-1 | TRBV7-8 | ASSLETDEQF
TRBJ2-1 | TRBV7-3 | ASSPRGGDPLQF
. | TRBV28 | ASSSGPYYEQY
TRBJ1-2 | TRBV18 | ASSPPDRGQGYT